Listed here are 12 T cell receptor beta chains from one sample, sequenced in a study of blood T cell repertoires in COVID-19. Clones were sequenced by immunoSEQ multiplex PCR, and TCRdb holds only the in-frame ones, with some missing. This sample has 35,000 to 45,000 clones; about 85% occur once, and the top ten carry just over 20%. The sequencing input was peripheral blood. The receptors derive from a man between 60 and 70 years old with acute or convalescent COVID-19.

This chain uses TRBV4-1 with TRBJ1-2; D not resolved. CDR1 and CDR2 from the germline V gene are MGHRA and YSYEKL. Trimming shortened V by 5 bases and J by 2 bases, and 15 bases separated the two germline ends. CDR3 length: 15 residues. CDR3 sequence (DNA): TGCGCCAGCAGCACTCCCTTAGACTCGAACTATGGCTACACCTTC. It specifies CASSTPLDSNYGYTF.

The chain recombines TRBV3-1 (or the pseudogene TRBV3-2) with TRBJ2-7; 11 positions match TRBD2. The length of the CDR3 is 17 residues. V gave up 4 bases and J gave up 2 bases; unmatched junction bases: 10. Germline CDR1 reads LGHDT; CDR2 reads YNNKEL (reference sequence). CDR3 sequence (DNA): TGTGCCAGCAGCCGAGGGACTAGCGGCCCAAAAACCTACGAGCAGTACTTC. Encoded protein: CASSRGTSGPKTYEQYF.

V usage is TRBV6-5 and J usage is TRBJ2-1; 7 bases are a match to TRBD2. The CDR3 extends over 13 amino acids. After removal of 6 bases from V and 12 bases from J, the junction contained 11 bases not matched to a gene. Germline V CDR1 and CDR2: MNHEY, SVGAGI. DNA for the CDR3: TGTGCCAGCAGACGGGTCGGGGGGTACGGGCAGTTCTTC. Encoded protein: CASRRVGGYGQFF.

This sequence joins TRBV2 and TRBJ2-4; a possible D gene is TRBD1 (6 bases). CDR1 SNHLY and CDR2 FYNNEI come from the germline V gene. V was clipped by 2 bases and J by 0 bases, with 11 bases between them. This CDR3 comprises 16 residues. In nucleotides, the CDR3 is TGTGCCAGCAGTGAAACGAACAGGGAAGCCAAAAACATTCAGTACTTC. It translates to CASSETNREAKNIQYF.

The chain is built from TRBV5-5 and TRBJ2-5, with 7 bases lining up with TRBD2. The V gene's germline CDR1 is SGHKS and CDR2 YYEKEE (reference sequence). With 1 base clipped from V and 5 bases from J, the junction kept 11 bases outside the gene matches. CDR3 length equals 16 residues. This chain's CDR3 is CASSLNRPGGLETQYF. The CDR3 DNA is TGTGCCAGCAGCTTGAATAGGCCCGGGGGGTTGGAGACCCAGTACTTC.

V is TRBV30 and J is TRBJ2-1; D might be TRBD2 (6 bases). The V and J ends lost 3 bases and 7 bases respectively, with 13 bases between them. CDR1 and CDR2 from the germline V gene are GTSNPN and SVGIG (reference sequence). The CDR3 extends over 13 amino acids. CDR3 residues: CAWSGGLENEQFF. In DNA, the CDR3 is TGTGCCTGGAGCGGAGGGCTAGAGAATGAGCAGTTCTTC.

The V call is TRBV3-1 (or the pseudogene TRBV3-2), the J call TRBJ1-6; 8 positions agree with TRBD1. In germline, CDR1 is LGHDT, CDR2 YNNKEL (reference sequence). The CDR3 has 14 residues. The J segment lost 7 bases and the V segment lost 4 bases, leaving 3 bases of the junction unmatched. The CDR3 region is CASSLQGGNSPLHF. The CDR3 DNA follows: TGTGCCAGCAGCCTACAGGGGGGGAATTCACCCCTCCACTTT.

The V gene is TRBV4-2, the J gene TRBJ1-2; weak D call: TRBD1 (5 bases). Per germline, CDR1 LGHNA and CDR2 YNFKEQ. The CDR3 extends over 16 amino acids. With 0 bases removed from V and 5 bases from J, the gap between germline ends came to 16 bases. CDR3 sequence reads: CASSQDRSGGYYGYTF. DNA of the CDR3: TGTGCCAGCAGCCAAGATCGTTCGGGGGGTTATTATGGCTACACCTTC.

V usage is TRBV18 and J usage is TRBJ1-3, with a tentative D call TRBD1 (5 bases). The CDR3 loop spans 17 amino acids. The V end lost 5 bases, the J end lost 1 base, and 18 bases lay between the germline ends. Germline values: CDR1 KGHSH, CDR2 LQKENI. CDR3 bases: TGTGCCAGCTCATTCAACGGGGGGGGTGCTTCTGGAAACACCATATATTTT. Translating it yields CASSFNGGGASGNTIYF.

The V and J genes are TRBV13 and TRBJ2-7, with TRBD2 matching 8 bases. Germline-derived CDR1 and CDR2 are PRHDT and FYEKMQ (reference sequence). The CDR3 runs to 15 residues. Trimming removed 5 bases from V and 3 bases from J; junction bases left unmatched: 9. In nucleotides, the CDR3 is TGTGCCAGCAGCGGGCGGGAGGACCCTTACTACGAGCAGTACTTC. This translates into CASSGREDPYYEQYF.

This sequence joins TRBV5-1 and TRBJ1-1; no reliable D call. Trimming removed 0 bases at V and 0 bases at J, with 6 bases between. CDR3 length equals 14 residues. Germline CDR1 reads SGHRS; CDR2 reads YFSETQ. Here the CDR3 DNA reads TGCGCCAGCAGCTTGGTACAGTTGAACACTGAAGCTTTCTTT. Protein product: CASSLVQLNTEAFF.

This clone was picked up one time. This chain joins TRBV6-5 and TRBJ1-5, with 9 bases that match TRBD1. CDR1 is MNHEY and CDR2 is SVGAGI in the germline V gene. After removal of 5 bases from V and 2 bases from J, the junction contained 4 bases not matched to a gene. The CDR3 spans 15 residues. The CDR3 nucleotides are TGTGCCAGCAGTAAAAGGGACAGGGGCAATCAGCCCCAGCATTTT. Protein: CASSKRDRGNQPQHF.